Below, 27 T cell receptor beta chains from the same sample are listed, as sequenced in a study of blood T cell repertoires in COVID-19 (dated by TCRdb to the early 2020s). Library prep was done by the immunoSEQ multiplex PCR assay. Entries here come from immuneACCESS through TCRdb and include only in-frame sequences with V and J called. Some clones fail to appear in such tables; in the studies checked, an unresolved V gene covers under half of the shortfall, and the cause of the remainder is unknown. The sample table shows around 86,000 clones, and about 89% are seen once. Around 7.4% of the sample comes from the top ten. The source material was peripheral blood. These receptors were obtained from a human donor with acute or convalescent COVID-19. The donor label of this sample is uncertain.

The rearrangement uses TRBV7-9 and TRBJ2-5; D perhaps matches TRBD2 (6 bases). This CDR3 has 15 amino acids. With 5 bases removed from V and 3 bases from J, the gap between germline ends came to 16 bases. The germline V gene has CDR1 SEHNR and CDR2 FQNEAQ (reference sequence). As DNA, the CDR3 is TGTGCCAGCAGCCGGTGGCGGGACCAAGAAGAGACCCAGTACTTC. This codes for CASSRWRDQEETQYF.

The rearrangement links TRBV12-3 or TRBV12-4 to TRBJ2-2; D is possibly TRBD2 (6 bases). The V end was cut by 10 bases, the J end by 5 bases, with 14 bases between. The CDR3 sequence is 13 residues long. CDR3 residues: CATSIGGTGELFF. The CDR3 DNA reads TGTGCCACCTCGATTGGGGGGACCGGGGAGCTGTTTTTT.

The chain uses TRBV6-6 and TRBJ1-5, with 11 bases lining up with TRBD1. The CDR3 runs to 14 residues. V lost 7 bases, J lost 2 bases, and 1 base stayed unmatched. Germline loops: CDR1 MNHNY, CDR2 SVGAGI (reference sequence). CDR3 residues: CASKGQGGNQPQHF. The CDR3 bases are TGTGCCAGCAAGGGACAGGGGGGCAATCAGCCCCAGCATTTT.

The rearrangement links TRBV7-9 to TRBJ1-1; D is possibly TRBD1 (5 bases). V was pared by 0 bases and J by 3 bases, with 11 bases between. Germline CDR1 and CDR2: SEHNR and FQNEAQ (reference sequence). The CDR3 totals 15 residues. CDR3 in amino acids: CASSLALGQDTEAFF. The CDR3 DNA is TGTGCCAGCAGCTTAGCCCTCGGACAAGACACTGAAGCTTTCTTT. Full variable domain (missing parts from reference TRBV7-9 and TRBJ1-1): DTGVSQNPRHKITKRGQNVTFRCDPISEHNRLYWYRQTLGQGPEFLTYFQNEAQLEKSRLLSDRFSAERPKGSFSTLEIQRTEQGDSAMYLCASSLALGQDTEAFFGQGTRLTVV.

This clone has just a few counts. This chain uses TRBV5-1 with TRBJ1-1, with D tentatively TRBD1 (6 bases). Per germline, CDR1 SGHRS and CDR2 YFSETQ. Trimming stripped 0 bases from V and 1 base from J, with 13 bases between. The CDR3 spans 16 residues. CDR3 residues: CASSLEPQGGNTEAFF. The DNA for the CDR3 is TGCGCCAGCAGCTTGGAACCACAGGGTGGGAACACTGAAGCTTTCTTT.

The chain combines TRBV6-5 with TRBJ2-7, with TRBD2 matching over 7 bases. V was clipped by 9 bases and J by 6 bases; unmatched bases: 14. Germline lookup yields CDR1 MNHEY and CDR2 SVGAGI. The CDR3 is 14 residues long. CDR3 residues: CASLLTGASGEQYF. The CDR3 DNA reads as TGTGCCAGTCTGCTCACCGGGGCTAGCGGCGAGCAGTACTTC.

The chain links TRBV6-5 to TRBJ2-5, with D possibly matching TRBD1 (6 bases). V was pared by 9 bases and J by 1 base, with 18 bases between. The CDR3 runs to 15 residues. CDR1 and CDR2 from the germline V gene are MNHEY and SVGAGI. In DNA, the CDR3 is TGTGCCAGGGCAGGGGTTGGGGTTGGCCAAGAGACCCAGTACTTC. It encodes CARAGVGVGQETQYF.

The rearrangement links TRBV28 to TRBJ1-1, with TRBD1 matching 7 bases. Germline V lookup: CDR1 MDHEN, CDR2 SYDVKM. Germline trimming cut 3 bases from V and 10 bases from J; bases unmatched to any gene: 5. This CDR3 comprises 12 residues. CDR3 residues: CASSFQGVGAFF. CDR3 DNA sequence: TGTGCCAGCAGTTTCCAGGGGGTGGGAGCTTTCTTT.

The V and J genes are TRBV6-5 and TRBJ2-7, with a weak D call TRBD2 (6 bases). The germline gives CDR1 MNHEY, CDR2 SVGAGI. This CDR3 region has 14 residues. V gave up 6 bases and J gave up 0 bases, with 12 bases separating them. The DNA for the CDR3 is TGTGCCAGCAGGCGGGGCGACAGCTCCTACGAGCAGTACTTC. Its translation: CASRRGDSSYEQYF.

This sequence joins TRBV9 and TRBJ2-2, with 8 bases identical to TRBD2. Trimming at V came to 2 bases and at J to 7 bases, leaving 10 bases not matched to a gene. The V gene's germline CDR1 is SGDLS and CDR2 YYNGEE. The CDR3 is made up of 16 amino acids. This CDR3 reads CASSVSGGPPGGELFF. The CDR3 coding sequence is TGTGCCAGCAGCGTGAGCGGGGGCCCCCCAGGCGGGGAGCTGTTTTTT.

The chain is built from TRBV7-3 and TRBJ2-2; TRBD1 matches 8 bases. With 4 bases clipped from V and 0 bases from J, the junction kept 4 bases outside the gene matches. This CDR3 is built from 16 residues. CDR1 SGHTA and CDR2 FQGTGA come from the germline V gene. CDR3 DNA: TGTGCCAGCAGCTCGACAGGGGCCCCGAACACCGGGGAGCTGTTTTTT. Protein sequence: CASSSTGAPNTGELFF.

The genes are TRBV7-2 and TRBJ1-6; a weak D match, TRBD1 (6 bases). Germline V gene lookup returns CDR1 SGHTA and CDR2 FQGNSA. V was trimmed by 5 bases and J by 7 bases, leaving 18 bases between them. The length of the CDR3 is 16 residues. Written as DNA, the CDR3 is TGTGCCAGCAGCCCTCGACAGGCGACGCAGAATTCACCCCTCCACTTT. It is translated as CASSPRQATQNSPLHF.

CDR3: CASSFRGVGQTGPRNNQPQHF. The CDR3 nucleotides read TGTGCCAGCAGTTTTCGAGGGGTGGGGCAGACAGGGCCCAGGAACAATCAGCCCCAGCATTTT. The chain recombines TRBV28 with TRBJ1-5, with 7 bases that match TRBD1. With V trimmed by 3 bases and J by 3 bases, 23 bases remained unmatched. Germline assignment: CDR1 MDHEN and CDR2 SYDVKM. The CDR3 loop spans 21 amino acids.

The V and J genes are TRBV6-5 and TRBJ2-1; TRBD1 agrees at 10 bases. After removal of 2 bases from V and 8 bases from J, the junction contained 0 bases not matched to a gene. Germline loops: CDR1 MNHEY, CDR2 SVGAGI. This CDR3 spans 13 amino acids. CDR3 in DNA: TGTGCCAGCAGTTACGGACAGGGGGATGAGCAGTTCTTC. Protein product: CASSYGQGDEQFF.

The chain links TRBV7-2 to TRBJ2-1; 7 bases map to TRBD2. Losses at the gene ends were 6 bases for V and 3 bases for J; bases not matched to a gene: 8. The V gene's germline CDR1 is SGHTA and CDR2 FQGNSA. CDR3 length equals 15 residues. The CDR3, as DNA: TGTGCCAGCAGGAGAAGCGGGGAGCTCTACAATGAGCAGTTCTTC. Translation: CASRRSGELYNEQFF.

The chain joins TRBV19 to TRBJ1-2; TRBD1 agrees at 7 bases. In germline, CDR1 is LNHDA, CDR2 SQIVND (reference sequence). The trim removed 0 bases at V and 7 bases at J, leaving 8 bases unmatched. The CDR3 has 15 residues. This CDR3 reads CASSIEQEGAGGYTF. CDR3 coding DNA: TGTGCCAGTAGTATAGAGCAGGAGGGGGCGGGTGGCTACACCTTC.

This chain connects TRBV6-2 or TRBV6-3 to TRBJ1-3; D possibly corresponds to TRBD1 (6 bases). V was trimmed by 5 bases and J by 4 bases, leaving 12 bases between them. CDR3 length: 14 amino acids. CDR1 MNHEY and CDR2 SVGEGT come from the germline V gene. The CDR3 DNA reads as TGTGCCAGCAGTAGGCCGACAGGAGGAAACACCATATATTTT. Its translation is CASSRPTGGNTIYF.

This chain connects TRBV6-2 or TRBV6-3 to TRBJ2-7; D is unclear. CDR1 MNHEY and CDR2 SVGEGT come from the germline V gene. There are 13 residues in the CDR3. Trimming took off 2 bases at V and 0 bases at J, with 5 bases between the two ends. Here the CDR3 DNA reads TGTGCCAGCAGTTACCTAAGCTCCTACGAGCAGTACTTC. It specifies CASSYLSSYEQYF.

This sequence joins TRBV3-1 (or the pseudogene TRBV3-2) and TRBJ2-1; no reliable D call. CDR3 length: 17 amino acids. Trimming took 1 base from V and 3 from J, leaving 16 bases between them. Germline CDR1 and CDR2: LGHDT and YNNKEL (reference sequence). The CDR3 loop reads CASSQGSLVGVYNEQFF. As DNA, the CDR3 is TGTGCCAGCAGCCAAGGATCCCTAGTCGGTGTCTACAATGAGCAGTTCTTC.

The CDR3: CASSVRGEGYTF. The CDR3 DNA is TGTGCCAGCAGTGTCAGGGGAGAGGGCTACACCTTC. The genes are TRBV2 and TRBJ1-2; weak D call: TRBD1 (6 bases). This CDR3 region has 12 residues. In germline, CDR1 is SNHLY, CDR2 FYNNEI. The V gene lost 4 bases and the J gene lost 8 bases, with 11 bases spanning the gap.

This clone has only a few counts. The chain has TRBV10-1 and TRBJ1-5, with D unclear. In germline, CDR1 is WNHNN, CDR2 SYGVQD (reference sequence). The CDR3 has 13 residues. Trimming shortened V by 2 bases and J by 4 bases, and 6 bases separated the two germline ends. The CDR3 loop reads CASSESLNQPQHF. DNA for the CDR3: TGCGCCAGCAGTGAGAGCCTAAATCAGCCCCAGCATTTT.

The J gene is TRBJ2-5, the V gene TRBV2; 7 bases fit TRBD1. With 4 bases clipped from V and 1 base from J, the junction kept 3 bases outside the gene matches. Germline V lookup: CDR1 SNHLY, CDR2 FYNNEI. The CDR3 sequence is 14 residues long. The CDR3 loop is CASSATGFQETQYF. CDR3 bases: TGTGCCAGCAGTGCGACAGGGTTCCAAGAGACCCAGTACTTC.

The rearrangement links TRBV5-4 to TRBJ1-4; 8 nucleotides agree with TRBD1. V lost 5 bases and J lost 8; bases outside the gene matches: 8. Germline CDR1 SGHNT, CDR2 YYREEE (reference sequence). This CDR3 region has 14 residues. As DNA, the CDR3 is TGTGCCAGCAGACCCGGACAGGGTCCCGAAAAACTGTTTTTT. Protein: CASRPGQGPEKLFF. The entire variable domain, with the rest obtained from reference TRBV5-4 and TRBJ1-4, is as follows: ETGVTQSPTHLIKTRGQQVTLRCSSQSGHNTVSWYQQALGQGPQFIFQYYREEENGRGNFPPRFSGLQFPNYSSELNVNALELDDSALYLCASRPGQGPEKLFFGSGTQLSVL.

The chain uses TRBV5-1 and TRBJ1-1; tentatively, D is TRBD1 (6 bases). Trimming removed 1 base from V and 5 bases from J, with 18 bases in between. The CDR3 has 16 amino acids. Germline CDR1 is SGHRS and CDR2 is YFSETQ. The CDR3 nucleotides read TGCGCCAGCAGCTTGACCTCGACAGGTAGGTGGACTGAAGCTTTCTTT. Residues: CASSLTSTGRWTEAFF.

The V call is TRBV10-3, the J call TRBJ1-2; TRBD1 aligns across 8 bases. J gave up 3 bases and V 6 bases, and 3 bases lay outside the gene matches. The CDR3 is 13 amino acids. Germline CDR1 and CDR2: ENHRY and SYGVKD. This chain's CDR3 is CAISLGQDYGYTF. The CDR3 DNA reads TGTGCCATCAGCCTGGGACAGGACTATGGCTACACCTTC.

The chain joins TRBV28 to TRBJ2-7, with D possibly being TRBD2 (6 bases). Trimming shortened V by 2 bases and J by 7 bases, and 15 bases separated the two germline ends. The CDR3 runs to 14 residues. CDR1 is MDHEN and CDR2 is SYDVKM in the germline V gene. The CDR3 reads CASSLQAPAGEQYF. The CDR3 DNA is TGTGCCAGCAGTTTACAGGCGCCGGCGGGGGAGCAGTACTTC.

Here the CDR3 reads CASSTGLAGQDTQYF. Here the CDR3 DNA reads TGTGCCAGCAGCACCGGACTAGCGGGGCAAGATACGCAGTATTTT. This sequence joins TRBV11-3 and TRBJ2-3, with 12 bases lining up with TRBD2. Germline trimming cut 5 bases from V and 5 bases from J; bases unmatched to any gene: 5. The CDR3 runs 15 residues. Germline V gives CDR1 SGHNT, CDR2 YENEEA. Using reference TRBV11-3 and TRBJ2-3 for the parts outside the CDR3, the full variable domain is EAGVVQSPRYKIIEKKQPVAFWCNPISGHNTLYWYLQNLGQGPELLIRYENEEAVDDSQLPKDRFSAERLKGVDSTLKIQPAELGDSAVYLCASSTGLAGQDTQYFGPGTRLTVL.